This T cell receptor (beta chain) was found in a study of radiation and T cells in renal cell carcinoma. Study as a whole: Nephrectomy followed 15 Gy stereotactic body radiation by 4 weeks.

As to time point: blood 2 weeks post-SBRT. Stated treatment: 15 Gy SBRT to primary tumor, nephrectomy 4 weeks later. The tumor was a clear cell renal cell carcinoma. The germline gives CDR1 SGHRS, CDR2 YFSETQ. The V and J ends lost 2 bases and 0 bases respectively, with 8 bases between them. This CDR3 has 15 residues. Findings and limits, study-wide: No pretreatment tumor biopsies were available for baseline clonotypes. Top tumor clonotypes rose in blood 2 weeks post-radiation, then contracted.

Profiled with immunoSEQ multiplex PCR; TCRdb holds only in-frame clones, not every one. The sample has about 150,000 clones, roughly 89% seen once. A word on this clone: The antigen is not known.

The chain joins TRBV5-1 to TRBJ1-4; D ambiguous. Sample: blood, taken from a patient whose treatment included radiotherapy and nephrectomy. The receptor was derived from a woman between 50 and 59 years old with renal cell carcinoma. The CDR3 DNA reads as TGCGCCAGCAGCTTTTCAGGAGCAACTAATGAAAAACTGTTTTTT. Protein product: CASSFSGATNEKLFF.